This T cell receptor (beta chain) derives from a study of control samples from healthy donors and cancer patients. Trimming left V 6 bases short and J 1 base short, with 12 bases between. In germline, CDR1 is MNHEY, CDR2 SVGAGI. CDR3 size: 14 residues. Sequencing used immunoSEQ multiplex PCR; TCRdb keeps in-frame clones, though not all of them. The data hold roughly 100,000 clones, with roughly 92% observed a single time. The sequenced sample was blood. This clonotype was obtained from a woman aged 30 to 39 in good health. This rearrangement joins TRBV6-5 to TRBJ1-1; weak D call: TRBD1 (6 bases). The CDR3 is CASSRQAKNTEAFF. The CDR3 coding sequence is TGTGCCAGCAGCCGACAGGCCAAGAACACTGAAGCTTTCTTT.